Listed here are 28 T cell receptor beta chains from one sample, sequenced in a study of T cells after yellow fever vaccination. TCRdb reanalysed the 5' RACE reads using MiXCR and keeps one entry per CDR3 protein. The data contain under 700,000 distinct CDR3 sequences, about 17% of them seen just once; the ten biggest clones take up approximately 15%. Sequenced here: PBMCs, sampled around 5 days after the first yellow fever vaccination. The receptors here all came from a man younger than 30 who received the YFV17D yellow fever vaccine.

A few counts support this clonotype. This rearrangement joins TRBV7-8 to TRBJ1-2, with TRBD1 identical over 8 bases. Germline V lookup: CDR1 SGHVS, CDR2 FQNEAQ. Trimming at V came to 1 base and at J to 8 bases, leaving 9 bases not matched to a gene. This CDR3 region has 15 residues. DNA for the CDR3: TGTGCCAGCAGCTTAGACCCTGGTCAGGGGGCCGGCTACACCTTC. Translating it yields CASSLDPGQGAGYTF.

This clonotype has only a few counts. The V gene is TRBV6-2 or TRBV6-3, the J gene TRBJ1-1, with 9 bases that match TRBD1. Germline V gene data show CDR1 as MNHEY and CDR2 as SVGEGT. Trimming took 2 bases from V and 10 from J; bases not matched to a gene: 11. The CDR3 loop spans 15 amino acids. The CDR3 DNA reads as TGTGCCAGCAGTTACCCCCTTACAGGGGGCGTGGGAGCTTTCTTT. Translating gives CASSYPLTGGVGAFF.

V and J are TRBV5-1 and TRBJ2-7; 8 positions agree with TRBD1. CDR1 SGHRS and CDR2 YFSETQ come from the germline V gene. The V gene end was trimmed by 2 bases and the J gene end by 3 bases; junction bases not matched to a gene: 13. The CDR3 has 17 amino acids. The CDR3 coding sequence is TGCGCCAGCAGCTTTTACCGGGACAGGCTTTTTTACTACGAGCAGTACTTC. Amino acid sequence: CASSFYRDRLFYYEQYF.

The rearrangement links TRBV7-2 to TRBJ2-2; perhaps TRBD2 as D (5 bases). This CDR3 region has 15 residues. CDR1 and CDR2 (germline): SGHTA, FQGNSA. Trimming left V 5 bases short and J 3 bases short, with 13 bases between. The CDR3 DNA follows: TGTGCCAGCAGCCCGCCTAGCAGATACACCGGGGAGCTGTTTTTT. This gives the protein CASSPPSRYTGELFF.

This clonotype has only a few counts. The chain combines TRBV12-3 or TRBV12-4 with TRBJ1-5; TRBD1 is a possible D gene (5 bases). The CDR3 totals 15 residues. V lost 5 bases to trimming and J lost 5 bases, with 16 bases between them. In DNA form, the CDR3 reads TGTGCCAGCAGTCAAGGTCGGGGGGAACATCAGCCCCAGCATTTT. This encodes CASSQGRGEHQPQHF.

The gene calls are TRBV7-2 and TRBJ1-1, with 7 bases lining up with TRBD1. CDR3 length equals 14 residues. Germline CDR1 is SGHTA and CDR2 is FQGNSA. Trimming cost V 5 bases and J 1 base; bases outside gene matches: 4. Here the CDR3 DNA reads TGTGCCAGCAGCGCCGGGACAGAGAACACTGAAGCTTTCTTT. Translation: CASSAGTENTEAFF.

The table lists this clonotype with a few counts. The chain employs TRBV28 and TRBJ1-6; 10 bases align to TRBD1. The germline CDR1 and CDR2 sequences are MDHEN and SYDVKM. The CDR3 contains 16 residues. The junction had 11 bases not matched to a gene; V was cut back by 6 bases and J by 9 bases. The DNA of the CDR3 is TGTGCCAGCAGCTACCCTGGGACAGGGGAGACTTCACCCCTCCACTTT. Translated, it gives CASSYPGTGETSPLHF.

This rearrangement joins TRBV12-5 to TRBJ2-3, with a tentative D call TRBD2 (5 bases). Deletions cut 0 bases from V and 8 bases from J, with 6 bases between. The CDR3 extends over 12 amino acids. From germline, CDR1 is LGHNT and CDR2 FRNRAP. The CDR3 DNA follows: TGTGCTAGTGGTTTGGTAAGCGGTACGCAGTATTTT. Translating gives CASGLVSGTQYF.

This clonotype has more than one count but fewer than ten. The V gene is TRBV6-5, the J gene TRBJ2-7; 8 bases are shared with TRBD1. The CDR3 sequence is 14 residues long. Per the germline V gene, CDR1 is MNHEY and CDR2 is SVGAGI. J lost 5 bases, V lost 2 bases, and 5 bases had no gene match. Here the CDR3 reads CASSYLTTGDEQYF. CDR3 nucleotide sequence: TGTGCCAGCAGTTACCTGACGACAGGGGACGAGCAGTACTTC.

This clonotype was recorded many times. CDR3 sequence: CASSLGQSNEKLFF. CDR3 coding DNA: TGTGCCAGCAGCTTGGGACAGTCTAATGAAAAACTGTTTTTT. The J gene is TRBJ1-4, the V gene TRBV7-6; TRBD1 agrees at 7 bases. With 3 bases clipped from V and 3 bases from J, the junction kept 1 base outside the gene matches. The V gene's germline CDR1 is SGHVS and CDR2 FNYEAQ. There are 14 residues in the CDR3.

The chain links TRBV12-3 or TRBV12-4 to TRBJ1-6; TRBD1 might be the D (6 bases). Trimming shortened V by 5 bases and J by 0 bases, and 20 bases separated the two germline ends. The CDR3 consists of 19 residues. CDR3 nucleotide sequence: TGTGCCAGCAGTAAGGGGAGCTGGGACACTCGCTCCTATAATTCACCCCTCCACTTT. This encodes CASSKGSWDTRSYNSPLHF.

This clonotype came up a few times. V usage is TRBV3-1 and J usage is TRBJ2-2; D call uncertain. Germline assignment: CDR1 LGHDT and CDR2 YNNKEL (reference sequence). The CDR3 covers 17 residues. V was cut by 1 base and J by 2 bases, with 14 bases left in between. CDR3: CASSQALGRVNTGELFF. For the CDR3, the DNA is TGTGCCAGCAGCCAAGCCCTAGGTCGGGTAAACACCGGGGAGCTGTTTTTT.

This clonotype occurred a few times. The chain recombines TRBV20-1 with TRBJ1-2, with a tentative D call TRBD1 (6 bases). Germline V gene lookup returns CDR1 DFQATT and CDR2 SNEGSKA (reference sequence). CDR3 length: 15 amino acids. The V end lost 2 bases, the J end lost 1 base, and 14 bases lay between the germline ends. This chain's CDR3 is CSARLTGSLNYGYTF. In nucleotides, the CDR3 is TGCAGTGCTAGATTGACAGGCAGCCTTAACTATGGCTACACCTTC.

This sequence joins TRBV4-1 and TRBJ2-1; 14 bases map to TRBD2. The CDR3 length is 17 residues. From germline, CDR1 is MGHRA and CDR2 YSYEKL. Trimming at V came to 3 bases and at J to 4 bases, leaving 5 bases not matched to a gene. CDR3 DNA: TGCGCCAGCAGCCAGCCGAGACTAGCGGGGGGGTACAATGAGCAGTTCTTC. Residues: CASSQPRLAGGYNEQFF.

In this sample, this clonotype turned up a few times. The CDR3 spells CASIKQGGVGEQFF. CDR3 coding DNA: TGTGCCAGCATCAAACAGGGGGGAGTAGGTGAGCAGTTCTTC. The gene calls are TRBV12-3 or TRBV12-4 and TRBJ2-1; 8 positions agree with TRBD1. The CDR3 consists of 14 residues. The V and J ends lost 7 bases and 9 bases, in that order; junction bases with no gene match: 11.

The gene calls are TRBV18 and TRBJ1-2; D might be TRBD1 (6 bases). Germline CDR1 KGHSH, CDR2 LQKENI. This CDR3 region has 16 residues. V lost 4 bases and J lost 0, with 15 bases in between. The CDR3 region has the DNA TGTGCCAGCTCACTTCAGACCGGGACAACTAACTATGGCTACACCTTC. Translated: CASSLQTGTTNYGYTF.

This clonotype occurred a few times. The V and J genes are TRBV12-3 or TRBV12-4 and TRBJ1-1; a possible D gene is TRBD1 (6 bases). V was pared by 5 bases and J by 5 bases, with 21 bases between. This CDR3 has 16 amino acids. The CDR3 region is CASSHGQTLEGTEAFF. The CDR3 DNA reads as TGTGCCAGCAGTCACGGACAGACCCTTGAGGGAACTGAAGCTTTCTTT.

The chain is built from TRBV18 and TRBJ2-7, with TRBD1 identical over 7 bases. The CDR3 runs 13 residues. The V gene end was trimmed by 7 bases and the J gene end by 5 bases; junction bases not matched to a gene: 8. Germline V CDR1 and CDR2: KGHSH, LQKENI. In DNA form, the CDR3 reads TGTGCCAGCTTACCGGGACAGCTGGACGAGCAGTACTTC. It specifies CASLPGQLDEQYF.

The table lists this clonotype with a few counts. In nucleotides, the CDR3 is TGTGCCAGCAGCTTAGGTGTGGGGAATAATTCACCCCTCCACTTT. It specifies CASSLGVGNNSPLHF. The J gene is TRBJ1-6, the V gene TRBV7-8; the D is unclear. CDR3 length: 15 residues. V gave up 1 base and J gave up 5 bases, with 9 bases separating them. Germline CDR1 is SGHVS and CDR2 is FQNEAQ.

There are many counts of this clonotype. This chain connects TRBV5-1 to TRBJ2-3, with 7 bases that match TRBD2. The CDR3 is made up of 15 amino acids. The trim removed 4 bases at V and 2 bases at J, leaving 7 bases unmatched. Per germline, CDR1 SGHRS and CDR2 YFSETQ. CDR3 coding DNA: TGCGCCAGCAGCGACGACGGGGGGTCCACAGATACGCAGTATTTT. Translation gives CASSDDGGSTDTQYF.

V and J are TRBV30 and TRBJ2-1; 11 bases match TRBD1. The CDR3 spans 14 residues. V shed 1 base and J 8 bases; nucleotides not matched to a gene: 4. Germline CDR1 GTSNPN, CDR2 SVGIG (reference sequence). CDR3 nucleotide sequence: TGTGCCTGGAGTGGGACAGGGGGCGGGGATGAGCAGTTCTTC. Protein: CAWSGTGGGDEQFF.

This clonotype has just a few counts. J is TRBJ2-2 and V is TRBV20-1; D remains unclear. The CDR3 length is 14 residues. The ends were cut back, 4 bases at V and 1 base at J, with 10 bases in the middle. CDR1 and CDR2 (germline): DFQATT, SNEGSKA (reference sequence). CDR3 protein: CSAKLAGNTGELFF. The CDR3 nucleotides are TGCAGTGCTAAATTGGCAGGGAACACCGGGGAGCTGTTTTTT.

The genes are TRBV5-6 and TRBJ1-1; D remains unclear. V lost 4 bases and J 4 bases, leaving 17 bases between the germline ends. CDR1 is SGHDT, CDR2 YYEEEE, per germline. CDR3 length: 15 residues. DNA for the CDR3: TGTGCCAGCAGCCACCTTCTAGCTCGGGGCACTGAAGCTTTCTTT. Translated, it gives CASSHLLARGTEAFF. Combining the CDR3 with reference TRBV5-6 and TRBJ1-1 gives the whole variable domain DAGVTQSPTHLIKTRGQQVTLRCSPKSGHDTVSWYQQALGQGPQFIFQYYEEEERQRGNFPDRFSGHQFPNYSSELNVNALLLGDSALYLCASSHLLARGTEAFFGQGTRLTVV.

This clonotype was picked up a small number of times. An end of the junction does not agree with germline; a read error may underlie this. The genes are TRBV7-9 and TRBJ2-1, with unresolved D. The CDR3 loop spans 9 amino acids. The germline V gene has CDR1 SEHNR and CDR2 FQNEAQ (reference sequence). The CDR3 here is CASSPPHDF. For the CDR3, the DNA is TGTGCCAGCAGCCCCCCCCATGATTTC. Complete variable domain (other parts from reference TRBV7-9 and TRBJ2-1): DTGVSQNPRHKITKRGQNVTFRCDPISEHNRLYWYRQTLGQGPEFLTYFQNEAQLEKSRLLSDRFSAERPKGSFSTLEIQRTEQGDSAMYLCASSPPHDFGPGTRLTVL.

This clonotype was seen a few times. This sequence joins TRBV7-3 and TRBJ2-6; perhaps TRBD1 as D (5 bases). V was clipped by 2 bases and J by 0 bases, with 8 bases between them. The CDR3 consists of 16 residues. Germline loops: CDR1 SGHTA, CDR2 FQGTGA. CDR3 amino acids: CASSLDSLSGANVLTF. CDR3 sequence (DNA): TGTGCCAGCAGCTTAGACAGCCTCTCTGGGGCCAACGTCCTGACTTTC.

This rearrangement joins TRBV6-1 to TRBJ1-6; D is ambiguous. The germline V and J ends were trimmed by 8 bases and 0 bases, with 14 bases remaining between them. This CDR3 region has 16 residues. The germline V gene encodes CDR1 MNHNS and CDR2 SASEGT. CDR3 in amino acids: CASGPQASSYNSPLHF. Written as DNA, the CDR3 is TGTGCCAGCGGTCCCCAGGCAAGCTCCTATAATTCACCCCTCCACTTT.

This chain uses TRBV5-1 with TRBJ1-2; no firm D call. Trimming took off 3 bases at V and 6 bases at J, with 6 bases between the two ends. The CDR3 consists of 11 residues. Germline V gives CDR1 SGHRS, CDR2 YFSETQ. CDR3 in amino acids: CASSYGNGYTF. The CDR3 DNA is TGCGCCAGCAGCTATGGGAATGGCTACACCTTC.

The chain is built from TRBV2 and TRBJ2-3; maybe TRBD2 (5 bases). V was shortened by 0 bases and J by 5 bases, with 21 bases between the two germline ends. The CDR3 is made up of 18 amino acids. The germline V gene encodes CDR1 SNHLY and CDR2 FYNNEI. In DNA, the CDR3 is TGTGCCAGCAGTGAAGCGCAGCTAGCAGACCCTGCAGGAGATACGCAGTATTTT. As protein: CASSEAQLADPAGDTQYF.